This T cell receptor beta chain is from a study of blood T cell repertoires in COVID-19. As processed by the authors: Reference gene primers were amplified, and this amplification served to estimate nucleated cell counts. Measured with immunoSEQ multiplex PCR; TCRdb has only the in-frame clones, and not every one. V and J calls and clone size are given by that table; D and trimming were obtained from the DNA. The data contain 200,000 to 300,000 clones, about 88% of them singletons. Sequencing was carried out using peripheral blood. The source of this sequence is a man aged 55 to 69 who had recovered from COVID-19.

CDR3: CASSTLSGREGYTF. For the CDR3, the DNA is TGTGCCAGCAGCACTCTTTCAGGGCGTGAAGGCTACACCTTC. The chain links TRBV7-9 to TRBJ1-2; D possibly corresponds to TRBD1 (5 bases). Looked up from germline, CDR1 is SEHNR and CDR2 is FQNEAQ (reference sequence). The V end lost 5 bases, the J end lost 8 bases, and 18 bases lay between the germline ends. CDR3 length equals 14 residues.